The present TCR beta chain was sequenced within a study of tumor-infiltrating lymphocytes in primary liver carcinoma. Study outcomes and limitations: Tumor region pairs outstripped tumor-adjacent and tumor-blood pairs in overlap. Compared with blood, tumor repertoires held significantly more in their top 250 clones.

There are a few counts of this clonotype. Its antigen is unknown. V lost 5 bases to trimming and J lost 1 base, with 9 bases between them. The germline V gene has CDR1 LNHDA and CDR2 SQIVND (reference sequence). The CDR3 loop spans 13 amino acids. TCR beta cDNA was made from 450 to 500 ng total RNA with a constant-region primer. Three rounds of nested multiplex PCR with slightly modified ARM-PCR produced TCR beta libraries. PCR rounds one and two used TRBV1-TRBV30 forward primers with a C-beta reverse primer for around 9 cycles each. Each CDR3 protein is one row after TCRdb ran MiXCR on the multiplex PCR reads. The repertoire holds roughly 78,000 distinct CDR3 sequences, with over 70% as singletons. Unsorted bulk tissue of roughly 18-32 mg yielded co-extracted RNA and DNA. The patients had histopathologically diagnosed primary liver carcinoma, and their disease was treated by surgical resection. Sampling of each tumor involved five separate regions.

Sequencing input: liver tumor tissue from sampling region 4. Subset: tumor region T4, right-lateral pole. This receptor was obtained from a woman aged 55-69 years with primary liver carcinoma and hepatitis B virus infection. The chain uses TRBV19 and TRBJ2-7, with D hard to call. CDR3 residues: CASSPTPSYEQYF. CDR3 sequence (DNA): TGTGCCAGTAGTCCTACCCCTTCCTACGAGCAGTACTTC.